The clone carrying this T cell receptor beta chain occurred many times. No antigen is known for it. Transcripts of RNA were the source for amplifying TCR beta CDR3 regions. RT-PCR was first run with HTBI primers, then multiplex PCR in a second round. TCRdb independently ran MiXCR on the multiplex PCR reads; one entry per CDR3 protein. Of 450,000 or so distinct CDR3 sequences in the sample, approximately 15% were seen once. The sample belongs to a study of Graves' ophthalmopathy and Graves' hyperthyroidism. The trim removed 5 bases at V and 3 bases at J, leaving 3 bases unmatched. Germline V lookup: CDR1 MNHEY, CDR2 SMNVEV (reference sequence). The CDR3 has 15 amino acids. General observations from the study: Predictions made by the model for ophthalmopathy progression reached 55% to 71% sensitivity and roughly 75% specificity. Most expanded thyroid clonotypes above 0.001 frequency also appeared in blood.

Reliance was placed on clinical symptoms, serum thyroxine, TRAb, thyroid ultrasound and orbital computed tomography for diagnosis. PBMCs were isolated by Ficoll-Paque density gradient centrifugation, using approximately 10 ml of fresh peripheral blood as the starting material. The sequenced sample was blood. The J gene is TRBJ1-5, the V gene TRBV27; 11 bases map to TRBD1. The source of this sequence is a woman aged 25 to 39 with Graves' ophthalmopathy. The CDR3 DNA is TGTGCCAGCAGTGCGGACAGGGGGCTCAATCAGCCCCAGCATTTT. The encoded protein is CASSADRGLNQPQHF.